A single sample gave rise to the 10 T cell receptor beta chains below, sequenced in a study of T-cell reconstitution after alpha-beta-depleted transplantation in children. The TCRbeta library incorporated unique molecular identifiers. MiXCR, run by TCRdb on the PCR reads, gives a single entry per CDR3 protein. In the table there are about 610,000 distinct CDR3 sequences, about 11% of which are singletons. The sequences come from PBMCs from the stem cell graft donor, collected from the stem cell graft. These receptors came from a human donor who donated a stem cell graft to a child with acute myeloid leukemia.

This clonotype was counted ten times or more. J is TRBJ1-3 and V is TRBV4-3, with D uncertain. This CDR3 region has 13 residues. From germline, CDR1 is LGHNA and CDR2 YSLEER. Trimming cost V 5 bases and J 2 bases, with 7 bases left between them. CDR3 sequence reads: CASSEGTGNTIYF. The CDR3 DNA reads TGCGCCAGCAGCGAGGGAACTGGAAACACCATATATTTT.

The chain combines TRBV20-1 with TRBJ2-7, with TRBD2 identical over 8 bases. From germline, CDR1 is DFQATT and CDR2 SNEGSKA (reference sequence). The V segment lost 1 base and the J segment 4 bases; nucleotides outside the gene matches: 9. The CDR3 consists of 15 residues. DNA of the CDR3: TGCAGTGCTAGAGTCGGGGCGGGAGGATTGTACGAGCAGTACTTC. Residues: CSARVGAGGLYEQYF.

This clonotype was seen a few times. The DNA for the CDR3 is TGCAGCGGGAACAGGGGTCACGAGCAGTACTTC. Translation: CSGNRGHEQYF. The rearrangement joins TRBV29-1 to TRBJ2-7, with 7 bases aligning to TRBD1. With V trimmed by 7 bases and J by 5 bases, 5 bases remained unmatched. CDR1 is SQVTM, CDR2 ANQGSEA, per germline. CDR3 length equals 11 residues.

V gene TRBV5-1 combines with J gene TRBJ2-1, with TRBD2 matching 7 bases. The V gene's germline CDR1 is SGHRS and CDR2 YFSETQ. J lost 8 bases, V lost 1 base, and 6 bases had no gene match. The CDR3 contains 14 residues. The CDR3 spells CASSLRSGRDEQFF. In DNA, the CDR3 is TGCGCCAGCAGCTTGAGGTCAGGGAGGGATGAGCAGTTCTTC.

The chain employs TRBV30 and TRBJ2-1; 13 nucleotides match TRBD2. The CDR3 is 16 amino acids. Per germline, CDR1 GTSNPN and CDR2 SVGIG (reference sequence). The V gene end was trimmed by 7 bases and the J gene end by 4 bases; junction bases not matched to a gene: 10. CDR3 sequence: CALVSGTSGVYNEQFF. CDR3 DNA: TGTGCCTTAGTGTCCGGGACTAGCGGGGTTTACAATGAGCAGTTCTTC. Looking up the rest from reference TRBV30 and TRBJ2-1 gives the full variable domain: SQTIHQWPATLVQPVGSPLSLECTVEGTSNPNLYWYRQAAGRGLQLLFYSVGIGQISSEVPQNLSASRPQDRQFILSSKKLLLSDSGFYLCALVSGTSGVYNEQFFGPGTRLTVL.

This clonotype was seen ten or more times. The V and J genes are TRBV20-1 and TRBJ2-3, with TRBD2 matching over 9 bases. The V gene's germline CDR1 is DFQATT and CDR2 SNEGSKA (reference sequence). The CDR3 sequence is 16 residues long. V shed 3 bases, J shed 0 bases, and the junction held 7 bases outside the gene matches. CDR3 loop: CSASPSGVPSTDTQYF. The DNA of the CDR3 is TGCAGTGCTAGTCCTAGCGGGGTACCTAGCACAGATACGCAGTATTTT.

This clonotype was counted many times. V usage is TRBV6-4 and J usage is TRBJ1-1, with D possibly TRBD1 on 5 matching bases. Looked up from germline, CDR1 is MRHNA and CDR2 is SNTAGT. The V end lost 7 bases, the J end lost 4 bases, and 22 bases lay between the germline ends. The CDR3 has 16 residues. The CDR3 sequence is CASKPNDGGVGTEAFF. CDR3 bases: TGTGCCAGCAAACCGAACGATGGAGGGGTGGGCACTGAAGCTTTCTTT.

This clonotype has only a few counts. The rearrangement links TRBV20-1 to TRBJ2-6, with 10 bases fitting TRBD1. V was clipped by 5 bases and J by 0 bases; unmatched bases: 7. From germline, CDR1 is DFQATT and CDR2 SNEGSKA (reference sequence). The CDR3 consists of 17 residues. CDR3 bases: TGCAGTGCTCAGACAGGGGGCGCGACCTCTGGGGCCAACGTCCTGACTTTC. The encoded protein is CSAQTGGATSGANVLTF.

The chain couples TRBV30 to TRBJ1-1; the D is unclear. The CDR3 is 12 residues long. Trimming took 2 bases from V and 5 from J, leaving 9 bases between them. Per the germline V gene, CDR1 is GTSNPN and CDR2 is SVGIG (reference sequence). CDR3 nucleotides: TGTGCCTGGAGTTGGGGAGGAACTGAAGCTTTCTTT. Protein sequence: CAWSWGGTEAFF.

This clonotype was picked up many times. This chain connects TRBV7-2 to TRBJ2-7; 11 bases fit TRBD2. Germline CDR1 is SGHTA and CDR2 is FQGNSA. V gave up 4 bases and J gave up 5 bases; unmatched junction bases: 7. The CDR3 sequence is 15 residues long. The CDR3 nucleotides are TGTGCCAGCAGCTCAACTACTAGCGGGAGCCACGAGCAGTACTTC. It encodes CASSSTTSGSHEQYF. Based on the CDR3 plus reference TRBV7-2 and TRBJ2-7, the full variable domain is GAGVSQSPSNKVTEKGKDVELRCDPISGHTALYWYRQSLGQGLEFLIYFQGNSAPDKSGLPSDRFSAERTGGSVSTLTIQRTQQEDSAVYLCASSSTTSGSHEQYFGPGTRLTVT.